The present TCR beta chain was sequenced within a study of cytomegalovirus exposure and HLA in healthy donors. As for the study in general: Earlier work reported 117 million unique TCR beta sequences from some 170 million T cells. Notes on the study in general: A later analysis linked around 15,000 TCR beta sequences to HLA alleles at 0.05 false discovery rate. Fewer N-insertions (relative to the roughly 610-donor mean) were reportedly seen in an Asian-associated ancestry cluster in a later analysis. Through in vitro validation, a few CMV-associated chains were shown to be specific for CMV antigens.

Germline V gene data show CDR1 as LGHNA and CDR2 as YNFKEQ. V gave up 1 base and J gave up 5 bases, with 11 bases separating them. The CDR3 loop spans 14 amino acids. The primer mix had 60 Vbeta and 13 Jbeta primers. TCRdb's copy holds only in-frame clones and misses some; the assay was immunoSEQ multiplex PCR. The sample includes approximately 130,000 clones, about two thirds seen only once; the top ten take 2% to 3%. In its sample, this clone was seen once. Antigen unknown. This sequence was found in a woman aged 55 to 70 in good health and CMV-seropositive. The V and J genes are TRBV4-2 and TRBJ2-5; unclear D gene. The sequenced sample consisted of PBMCs. The CDR3 DNA reads TGTGCCAGCAGCCAAGTGGTCAGATCGGAGACCCAGTACTTC. Translated: CASSQVVRSETQYF.